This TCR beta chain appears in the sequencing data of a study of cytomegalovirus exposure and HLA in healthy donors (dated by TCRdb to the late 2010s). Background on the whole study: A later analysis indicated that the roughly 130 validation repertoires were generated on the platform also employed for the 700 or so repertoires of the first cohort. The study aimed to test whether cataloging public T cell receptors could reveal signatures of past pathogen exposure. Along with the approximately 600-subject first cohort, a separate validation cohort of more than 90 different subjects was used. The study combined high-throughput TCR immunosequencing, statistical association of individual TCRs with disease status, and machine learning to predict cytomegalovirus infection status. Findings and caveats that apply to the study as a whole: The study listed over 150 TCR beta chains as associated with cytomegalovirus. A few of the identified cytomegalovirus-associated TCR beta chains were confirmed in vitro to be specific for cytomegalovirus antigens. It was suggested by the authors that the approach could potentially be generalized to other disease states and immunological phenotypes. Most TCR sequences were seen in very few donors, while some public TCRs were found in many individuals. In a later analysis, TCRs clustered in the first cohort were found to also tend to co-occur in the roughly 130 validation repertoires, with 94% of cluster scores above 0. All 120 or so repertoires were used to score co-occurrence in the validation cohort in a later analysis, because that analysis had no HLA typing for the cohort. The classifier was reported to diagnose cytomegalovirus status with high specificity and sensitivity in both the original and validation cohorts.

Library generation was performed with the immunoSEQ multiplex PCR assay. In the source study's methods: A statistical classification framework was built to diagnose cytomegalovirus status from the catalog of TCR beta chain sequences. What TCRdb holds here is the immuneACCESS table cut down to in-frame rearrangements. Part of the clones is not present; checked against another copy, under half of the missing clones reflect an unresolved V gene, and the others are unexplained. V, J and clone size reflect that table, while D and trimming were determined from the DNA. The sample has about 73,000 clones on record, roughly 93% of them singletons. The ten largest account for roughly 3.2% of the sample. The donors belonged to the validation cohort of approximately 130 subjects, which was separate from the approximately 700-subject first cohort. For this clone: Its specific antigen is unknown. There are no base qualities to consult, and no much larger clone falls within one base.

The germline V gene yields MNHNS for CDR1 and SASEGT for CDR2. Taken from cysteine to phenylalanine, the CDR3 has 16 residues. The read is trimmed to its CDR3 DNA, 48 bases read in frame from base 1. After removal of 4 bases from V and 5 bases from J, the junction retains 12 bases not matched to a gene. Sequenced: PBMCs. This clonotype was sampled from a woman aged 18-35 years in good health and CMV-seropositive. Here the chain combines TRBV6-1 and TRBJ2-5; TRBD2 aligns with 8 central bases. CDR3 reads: CASSVRLAGGWETQYF. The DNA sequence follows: TGTGCCAGCAGTGTCCGACTGGCGGGAGGTTGGGAGACCCAGTACTTC.